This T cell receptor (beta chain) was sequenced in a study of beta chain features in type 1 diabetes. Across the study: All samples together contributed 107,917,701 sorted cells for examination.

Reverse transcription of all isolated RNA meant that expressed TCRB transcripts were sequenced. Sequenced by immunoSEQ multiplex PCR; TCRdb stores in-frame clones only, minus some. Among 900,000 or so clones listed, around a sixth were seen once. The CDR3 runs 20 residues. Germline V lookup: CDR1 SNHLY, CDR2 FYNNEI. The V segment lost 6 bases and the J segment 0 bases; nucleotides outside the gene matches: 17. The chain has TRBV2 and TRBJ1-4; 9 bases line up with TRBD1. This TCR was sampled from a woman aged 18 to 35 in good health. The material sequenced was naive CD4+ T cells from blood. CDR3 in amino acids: CASRILQGAGFSTTNEKLFF. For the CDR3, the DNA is TGTGCCAGCAGAATCTTACAGGGGGCGGGCTTCAGTACAACTAATGAAAAACTGTTTTTT.